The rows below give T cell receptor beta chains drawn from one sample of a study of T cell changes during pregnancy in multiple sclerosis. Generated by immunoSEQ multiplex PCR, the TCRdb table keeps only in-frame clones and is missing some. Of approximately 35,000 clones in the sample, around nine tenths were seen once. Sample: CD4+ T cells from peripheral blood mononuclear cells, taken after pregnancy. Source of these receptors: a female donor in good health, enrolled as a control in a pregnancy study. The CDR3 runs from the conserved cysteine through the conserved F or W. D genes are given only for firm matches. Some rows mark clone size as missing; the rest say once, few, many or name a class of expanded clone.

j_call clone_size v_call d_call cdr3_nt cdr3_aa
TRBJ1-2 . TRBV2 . TGTGCCGACAAAGACCCGAACTATGGCTACACCTTC CADKDPNYGYTF
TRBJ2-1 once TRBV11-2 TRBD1 TGTGCCAGCAGAATACTCCGACAGGGAAGCGGCCTCAATGAGCAGTTCTTC CASRILRQGSGLNEQFF
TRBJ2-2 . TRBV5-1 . TGCGCCAGCAGCTTGGACGACAGGCACTACACCGGGGAGCTGTTTTTT CASSLDDRHYTGELFF
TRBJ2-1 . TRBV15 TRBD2 TGTGCCACCAGCATCCCCCGGATTAGCGGGAGTCGGGATGAGCAGTTCTTC CATSIPRISGSRDEQFF
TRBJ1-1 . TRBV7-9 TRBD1 TGTGCCAGCAGCCCCCCTGGGCAGGGGGCCGGAGAAGCTTTCTTT CASSPPGQGAGEAFF
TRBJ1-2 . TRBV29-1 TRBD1 TGCAGCGTTGAAGAAGGAGGTCCAGGGGGCGTTCGTGGCTACACCTTC CSVEEGGPGGVRGYTF
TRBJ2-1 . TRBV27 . TGTGCCAGCAGTACCCTCACTTACTACAATGAGCAGTTCTTC CASSTLTYYNEQFF
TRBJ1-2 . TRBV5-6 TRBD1 TGTGCCAGCAGCCGAGCGGACAGGGATAACTATGGCTACACCTTC CASSRADRDNYGYTF
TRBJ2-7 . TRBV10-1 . TGCGCCAGCAGTGGGGGACACTTCTCCTACGAGCAGTACTTC CASSGGHFSYEQYF
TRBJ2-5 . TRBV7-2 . TGTGCCAGCAGCTTTTCTAGCAATCAAGAGACCCAGTACTTC CASSFSSNQETQYF
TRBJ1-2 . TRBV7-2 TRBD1 TGTGCCAGCAGCTTAGTCTTTCTCAGGGACAGGGGTAATGGCTACACCTTC CASSLVFLRDRGNGYTF
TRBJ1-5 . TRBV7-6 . TGTGCCAGCAGCTTAGCGCGCGATAGCAATCAGCCCCAGCATTTT CASSLARDSNQPQHF
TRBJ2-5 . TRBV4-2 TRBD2 TGTGCCAGCAGCCAAGATAATCAAGCGGGAGTTCGAGAGACCCAGTACTTC CASSQDNQAGVRETQYF
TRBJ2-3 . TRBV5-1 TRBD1 TGCGCCAGCAGCTTGTTGGGGACAGGGGGCACAGATACGCAGTATTTT CASSLLGTGGTDTQYF